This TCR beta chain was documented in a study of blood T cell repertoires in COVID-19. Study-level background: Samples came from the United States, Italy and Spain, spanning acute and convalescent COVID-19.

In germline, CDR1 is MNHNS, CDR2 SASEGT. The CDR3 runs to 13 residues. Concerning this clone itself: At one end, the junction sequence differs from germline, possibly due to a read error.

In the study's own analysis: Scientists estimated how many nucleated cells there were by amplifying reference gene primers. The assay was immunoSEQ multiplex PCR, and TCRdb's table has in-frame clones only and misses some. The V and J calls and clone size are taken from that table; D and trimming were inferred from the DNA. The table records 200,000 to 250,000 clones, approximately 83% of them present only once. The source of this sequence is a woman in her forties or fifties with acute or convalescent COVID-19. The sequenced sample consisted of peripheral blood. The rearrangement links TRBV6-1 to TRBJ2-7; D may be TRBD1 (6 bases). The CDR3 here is CASSDFHGGLSLF. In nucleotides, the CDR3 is TGTGCCAGCAGTGATTTTCATGGGGGCCTTAGCCTCTTC.